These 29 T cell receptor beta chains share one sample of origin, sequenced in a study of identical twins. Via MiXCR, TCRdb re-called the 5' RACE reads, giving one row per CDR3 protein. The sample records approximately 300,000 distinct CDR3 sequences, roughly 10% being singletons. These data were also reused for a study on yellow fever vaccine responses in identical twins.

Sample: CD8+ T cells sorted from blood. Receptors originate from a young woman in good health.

The DNA of the CDR3 is TGTGCCAGCAGCGTAGGCCCGCTGGATACGCAGTATTTT. Translating gives CASSVGPLDTQYF. This rearrangement joins TRBV9 to TRBJ2-3; D is uncertain. The CDR3 runs 13 residues. V gave up 0 bases and J gave up 6 bases, with 8 bases separating them. The germline V gene encodes CDR1 SGDLS and CDR2 YYNGEE.

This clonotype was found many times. CDR3 amino acids: CASSPSSGGARGYTF. The CDR3 DNA sequence: TGTGCCAGCAGCCCCTCGTCAGGGGGCGCGAGGGGCTACACCTTC. The chain is built from TRBV12-3 or TRBV12-4 and TRBJ1-2; the match to TRBD1 covers 8 bases. V gave up 6 bases and J gave up 8 bases; unmatched junction bases: 14. The CDR3 is 15 amino acids.

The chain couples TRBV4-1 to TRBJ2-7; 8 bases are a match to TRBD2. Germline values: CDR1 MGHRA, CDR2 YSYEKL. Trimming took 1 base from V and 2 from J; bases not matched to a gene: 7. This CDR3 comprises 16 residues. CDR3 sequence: CASSQVGGEIAYEQYF. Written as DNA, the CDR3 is TGCGCCAGCAGCCAAGTCGGGGGGGAAATCGCCTACGAGCAGTACTTC.

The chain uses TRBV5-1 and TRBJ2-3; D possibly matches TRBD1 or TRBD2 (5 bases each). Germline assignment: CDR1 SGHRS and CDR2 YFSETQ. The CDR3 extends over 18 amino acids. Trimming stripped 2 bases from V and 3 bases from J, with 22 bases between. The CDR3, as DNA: TGCGCCAGCAGCTTTCGGGACCCTCCTCCTTGGGGGACAGATACGCAGTATTTT. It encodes CASSFRDPPPWGTDTQYF. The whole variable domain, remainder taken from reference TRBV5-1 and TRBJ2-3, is KAGVTQTPRYLIKTRGQQVTLSCSPISGHRSVSWYQQTPGQGLQFLFEYFSETQRNKGNFPGRFSGRQFSNSRSEMNVSTLELGDSALYLCASSFRDPPPWGTDTQYFGPGTRLTVL.

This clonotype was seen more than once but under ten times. The CDR3 DNA reads as TGTGCCAGCACCCTTTATGGCCGGAGGGCCATTGATGAGCAGTTCTTC. Amino acids: CASTLYGRRAIDEQFF. The rearrangement joins TRBV11-2 to TRBJ2-1; weak D call: TRBD2 (6 bases). V was cut by 7 bases and J by 8 bases, with 24 bases left in between. Germline CDR1 reads SGHAT; CDR2 reads FQNNGV. This CDR3 has 16 amino acids.

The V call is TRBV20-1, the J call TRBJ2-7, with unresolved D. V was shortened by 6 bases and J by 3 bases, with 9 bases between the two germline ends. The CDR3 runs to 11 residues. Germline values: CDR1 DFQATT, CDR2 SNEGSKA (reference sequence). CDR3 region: CSARWGYEQYF. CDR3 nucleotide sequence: TGCAGTGCCCGGTGGGGCTACGAGCAGTACTTC.

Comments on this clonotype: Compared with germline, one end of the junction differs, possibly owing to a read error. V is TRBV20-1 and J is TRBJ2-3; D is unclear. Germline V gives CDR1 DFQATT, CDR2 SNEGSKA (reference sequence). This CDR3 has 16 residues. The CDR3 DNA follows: TGCTGTGCTAGAGATTTCGGTGATCTGGGCACAGATACGCAGTATTTT. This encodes CCARDFGDLGTDTQYF.

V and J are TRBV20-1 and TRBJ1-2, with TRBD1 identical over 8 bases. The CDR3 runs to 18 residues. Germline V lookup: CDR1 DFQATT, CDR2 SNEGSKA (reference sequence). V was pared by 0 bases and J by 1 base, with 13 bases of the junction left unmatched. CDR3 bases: TGCAGTGCTAGAGACCACGCGGGACAGGATTTTCTTAACTATGGCTACACCTTC. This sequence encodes CSARDHAGQDFLNYGYTF.

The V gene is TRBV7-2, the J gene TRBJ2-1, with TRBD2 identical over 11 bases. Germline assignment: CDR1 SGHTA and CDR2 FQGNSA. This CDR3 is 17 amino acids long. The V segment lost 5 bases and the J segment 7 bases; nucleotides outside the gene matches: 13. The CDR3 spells CASSRSGRASYSNEQFF. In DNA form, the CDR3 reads TGTGCCAGCAGCCGTAGCGGGAGGGCCTCTTATTCTAATGAGCAGTTCTTC.

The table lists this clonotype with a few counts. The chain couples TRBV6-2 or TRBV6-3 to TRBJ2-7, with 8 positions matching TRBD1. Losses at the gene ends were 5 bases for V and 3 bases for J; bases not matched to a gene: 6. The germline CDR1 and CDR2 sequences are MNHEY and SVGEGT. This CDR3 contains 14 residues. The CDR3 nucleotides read TGTGCCAGCAGTCTCTGGACAGGGCGCTACGAGCAGTACTTC. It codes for CASSLWTGRYEQYF.

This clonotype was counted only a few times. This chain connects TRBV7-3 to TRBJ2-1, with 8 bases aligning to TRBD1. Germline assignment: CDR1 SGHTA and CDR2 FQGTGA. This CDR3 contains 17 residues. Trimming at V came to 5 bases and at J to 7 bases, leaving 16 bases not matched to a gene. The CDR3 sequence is CASSAIAGGAGGNEQFF. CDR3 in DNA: TGTGCCAGCAGCGCGATAGCAGGGGGCGCGGGTGGTAATGAGCAGTTCTTC.

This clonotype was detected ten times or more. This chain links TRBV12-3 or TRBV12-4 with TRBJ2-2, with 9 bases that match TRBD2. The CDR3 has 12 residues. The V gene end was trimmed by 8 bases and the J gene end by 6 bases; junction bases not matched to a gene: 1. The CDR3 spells CASGGGAGELFF. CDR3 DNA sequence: TGTGCCAGCGGCGGGGGGGCCGGGGAGCTGTTTTTT.

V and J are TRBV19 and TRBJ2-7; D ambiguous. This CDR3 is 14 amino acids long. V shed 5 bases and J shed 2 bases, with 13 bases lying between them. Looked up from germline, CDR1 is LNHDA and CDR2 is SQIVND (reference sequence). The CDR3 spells CASSPWAPPYEQYF. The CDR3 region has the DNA TGTGCCAGTAGTCCTTGGGCCCCCCCCTACGAGCAGTACTTC.

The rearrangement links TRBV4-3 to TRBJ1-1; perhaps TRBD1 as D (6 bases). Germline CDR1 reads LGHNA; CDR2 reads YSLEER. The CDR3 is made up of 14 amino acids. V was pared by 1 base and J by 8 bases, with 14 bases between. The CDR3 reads CASSQAAQGLEAFF. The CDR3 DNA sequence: TGCGCCAGCAGCCAAGCGGCACAGGGTTTGGAAGCTTTCTTT.

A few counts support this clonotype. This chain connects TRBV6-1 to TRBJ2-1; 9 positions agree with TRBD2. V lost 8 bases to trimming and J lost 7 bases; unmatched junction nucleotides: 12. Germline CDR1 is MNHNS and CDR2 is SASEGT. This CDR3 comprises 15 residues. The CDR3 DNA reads TGTGCCAGCCGACTAGCGGCGGACGGGAGGAATGAGCAGTTCTTC. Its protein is CASRLAADGRNEQFF.

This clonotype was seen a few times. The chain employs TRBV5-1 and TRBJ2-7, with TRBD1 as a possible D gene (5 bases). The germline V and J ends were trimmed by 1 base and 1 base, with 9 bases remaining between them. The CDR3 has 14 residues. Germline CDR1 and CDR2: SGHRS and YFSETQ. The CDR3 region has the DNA TGCGCCAGCAGCTTGCGCAGGGATTCCTACGAGCAGTACTTC. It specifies CASSLRRDSYEQYF.

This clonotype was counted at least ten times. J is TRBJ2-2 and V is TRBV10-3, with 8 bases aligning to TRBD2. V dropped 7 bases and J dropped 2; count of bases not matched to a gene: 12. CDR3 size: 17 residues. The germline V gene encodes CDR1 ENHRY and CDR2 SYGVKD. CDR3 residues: CAINSVGVAGNTGELFF. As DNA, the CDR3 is TGTGCCATCAACTCCGTGGGTGTAGCGGGAAACACCGGGGAGCTGTTTTTT.

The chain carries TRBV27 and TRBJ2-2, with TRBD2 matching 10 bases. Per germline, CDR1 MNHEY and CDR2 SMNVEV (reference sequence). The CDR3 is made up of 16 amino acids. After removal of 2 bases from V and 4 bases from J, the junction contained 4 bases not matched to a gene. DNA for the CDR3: TGTGCCAGCAGTTTAGCACTAGCGGGGCCCACCGGGGAGCTGTTTTTT. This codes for CASSLALAGPTGELFF.

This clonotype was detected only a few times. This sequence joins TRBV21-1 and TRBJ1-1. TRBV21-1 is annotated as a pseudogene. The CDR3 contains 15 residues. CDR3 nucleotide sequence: TGTGCCAGCAGTACCACCCGGGCACTCGGGACTGAAGCTTTCTTT. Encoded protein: CASSTTRALGTEAFF.

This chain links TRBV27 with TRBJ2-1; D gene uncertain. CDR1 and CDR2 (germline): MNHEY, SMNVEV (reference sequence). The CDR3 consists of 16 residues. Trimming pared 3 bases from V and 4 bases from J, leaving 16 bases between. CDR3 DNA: TGTGCCAGCAGTTTGGAGACCCCCGTTGATTACAATGAGCAGTTCTTC. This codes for CASSLETPVDYNEQFF.

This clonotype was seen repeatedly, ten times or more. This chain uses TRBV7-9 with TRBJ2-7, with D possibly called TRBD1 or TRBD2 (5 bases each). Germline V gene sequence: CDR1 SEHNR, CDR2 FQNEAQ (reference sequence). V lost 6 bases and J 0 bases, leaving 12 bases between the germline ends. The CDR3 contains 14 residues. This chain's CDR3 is CASRRDGGSYEQYF. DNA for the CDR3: TGTGCCAGCAGAAGGGACGGAGGCTCCTACGAGCAGTACTTC. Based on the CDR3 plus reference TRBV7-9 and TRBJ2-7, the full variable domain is DTGVSQNPRHKITKRGQNVTFRCDPISEHNRLYWYRQTLGQGPEFLTYFQNEAQLEKSRLLSDRFSAERPKGSFSTLEIQRTEQGDSAMYLCASRRDGGSYEQYFGPGTRLTVT.

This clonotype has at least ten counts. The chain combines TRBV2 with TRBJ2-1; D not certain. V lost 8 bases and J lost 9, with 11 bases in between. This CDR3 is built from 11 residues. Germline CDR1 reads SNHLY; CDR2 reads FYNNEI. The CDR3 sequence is CASYSRIEQFF. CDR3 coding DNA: TGTGCCAGCTACTCTAGAATTGAGCAGTTCTTC.

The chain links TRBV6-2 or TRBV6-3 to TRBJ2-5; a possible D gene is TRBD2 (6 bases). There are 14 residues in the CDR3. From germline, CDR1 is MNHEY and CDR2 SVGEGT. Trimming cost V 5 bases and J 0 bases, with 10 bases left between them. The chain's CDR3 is CASSRRGDQETQYF. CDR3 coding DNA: TGTGCCAGCAGTCGGCGGGGCGACCAAGAGACCCAGTACTTC.

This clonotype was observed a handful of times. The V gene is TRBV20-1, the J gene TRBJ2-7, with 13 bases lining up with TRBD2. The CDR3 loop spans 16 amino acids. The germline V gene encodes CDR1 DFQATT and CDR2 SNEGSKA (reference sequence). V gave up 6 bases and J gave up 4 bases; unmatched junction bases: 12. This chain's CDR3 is CSATTSGRAFMYEQYF. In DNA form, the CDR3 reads TGCAGTGCCACTACTAGCGGGAGGGCCTTTATGTACGAGCAGTACTTC.

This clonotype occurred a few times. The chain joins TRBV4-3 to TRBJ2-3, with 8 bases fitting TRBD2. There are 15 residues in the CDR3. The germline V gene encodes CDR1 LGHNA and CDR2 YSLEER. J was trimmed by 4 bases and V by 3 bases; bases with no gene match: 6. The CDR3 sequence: CASSHLAGGADTQYF. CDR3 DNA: TGCGCCAGCAGCCACCTAGCGGGTGGGGCAGATACGCAGTATTTT.

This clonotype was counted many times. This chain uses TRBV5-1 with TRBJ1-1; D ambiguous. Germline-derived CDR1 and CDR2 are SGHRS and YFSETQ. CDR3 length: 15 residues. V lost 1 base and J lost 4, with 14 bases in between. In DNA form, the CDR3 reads TGCGCCAGCAGCTTGTCGACCGCACCCGGCACTGAAGCTTTCTTT. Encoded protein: CASSLSTAPGTEAFF.

In DNA form, the CDR3 reads TGTGCCAGCAGAACAGGGACTAATGAAAAACTGTTTTTT. Encoded protein: CASRTGTNEKLFF. V and J are TRBV6-6 and TRBJ1-4; tentatively, D is TRBD1 (6 bases). Germline V gene data show CDR1 as MNHNY and CDR2 as SVGAGI (reference sequence). The CDR3 has 13 amino acids. V lost 6 bases and J lost 2, with 7 bases in between.

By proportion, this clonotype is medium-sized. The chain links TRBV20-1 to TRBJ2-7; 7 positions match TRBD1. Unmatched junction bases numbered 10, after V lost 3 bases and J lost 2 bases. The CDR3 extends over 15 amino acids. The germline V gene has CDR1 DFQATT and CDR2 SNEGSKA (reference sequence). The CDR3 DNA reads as TGCAGTGCTAGTGGGGACAGCGAATTCACCTACGAGCAGTACTTC. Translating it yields CSASGDSEFTYEQYF.

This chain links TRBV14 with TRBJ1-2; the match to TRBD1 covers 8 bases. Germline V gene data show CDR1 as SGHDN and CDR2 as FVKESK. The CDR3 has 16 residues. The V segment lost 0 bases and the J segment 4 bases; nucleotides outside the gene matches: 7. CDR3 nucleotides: TGTGCCAGCAGCCAAGAAGACAGGGGTGCAATCTATGGCTACACCTTC. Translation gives CASSQEDRGAIYGYTF.